The 19 T cell receptor beta chains in this list originate from one sample, sequenced in a study of blood T cell repertoires in COVID-19. Here immunoSEQ multiplex PCR was the method, and the copy in TCRdb shows in-frame clones only, minus some. The sample records over 200,000 clones, roughly 86% being singletons. Input material: peripheral blood. The source of these receptors is a woman in her fifties or sixties with acute or convalescent COVID-19.

The chain recombines TRBV6-1 with TRBJ1-1, with a weak D call TRBD1 (6 bases). Germline V lookup: CDR1 MNHNS, CDR2 SASEGT. The CDR3 has 18 amino acids. Trimming took off 4 bases at V and 1 base at J, with 22 bases between the two ends. CDR3 amino acids: CASSGGHSGVGSNTEAFF. The DNA for the CDR3 is TGTGCCAGCAGTGGGGGACACAGTGGGGTAGGGTCGAACACTGAAGCTTTCTTT.

This chain uses TRBV5-1 with TRBJ2-5; a weak D match, TRBD2 (5 bases). Germline CDR1 SGHRS, CDR2 YFSETQ. The length of the CDR3 is 16 residues. The V and J ends lost 6 bases and 1 base respectively, with 19 bases between them. The CDR3 reads CASTKELARFQETQYF. The CDR3 DNA reads TGCGCCAGCACCAAGGAGCTAGCTAGATTCCAAGAGACCCAGTACTTC.

This clone was recorded a few times. The chain uses TRBV21-1 and TRBJ2-7; the table's D call TRBD2 went unverified against the DNA. TRBV21-1 is tagged as a pseudogene. The CDR3 consists of 15 residues. The CDR3, as DNA: TGTGCCAGCAGCGAATCCCGGGAGGGCTTCTACGAGCAGTACTTC. Its protein product is CASSESREGFYEQYF.

This sequence joins TRBV7-2 and TRBJ1-5, with a possible D match to TRBD1 (6 bases). Germline assignment: CDR1 SGHTA and CDR2 FQGNSA. V was shortened by 2 bases and J by 6 bases, with 11 bases between the two germline ends. This CDR3 has 14 amino acids. The CDR3 coding sequence is TGTGCCAGCAGCTTAACCGGGGGGCCTCAGCCCCAGCATTTT. It specifies CASSLTGGPQPQHF.

This chain connects TRBV6-5 to TRBJ1-2; 9 positions match TRBD1. This CDR3 comprises 12 residues. Germline CDR1 reads MNHEY; CDR2 reads SVGAGI. V trimming: 6 bases; J trimming: 8 bases; junction bases outside the gene matches: 4. The CDR3 DNA reads TGTGCCAGCAGGGACAGGGGTCCCGGCTACACCTTC. Translation gives CASRDRGPGYTF.

The genes are TRBV28 and TRBJ1-2, with TRBD1 identical over 7 bases. The CDR3 consists of 14 residues. Germline CDR1 MDHEN, CDR2 SYDVKM. J gave up 8 bases and V 5 bases, and 11 bases lay outside the gene matches. The CDR3 is CASSLGTVMGGYTF. Written as DNA, the CDR3 is TGTGCCAGCAGTCTGGGGACAGTAATGGGGGGCTACACCTTC.

The chain joins TRBV28 to TRBJ1-2; a possible D gene is TRBD1 (5 bases). V lost 7 bases and J 6 bases, leaving 12 bases between the germline ends. The germline V gene encodes CDR1 MDHEN and CDR2 SYDVKM. The CDR3 length is 12 residues. In nucleotides, the CDR3 is TGTGCCAGCAAGTGGGGGGAAGATGGCTACACCTTC. It specifies CASKWGEDGYTF.

The chain recombines TRBV11-2 with TRBJ1-2; the match to TRBD1 covers 7 bases. V shed 3 bases, J shed 4 bases, and the junction held 5 bases outside the gene matches. The CDR3 contains 14 residues. The germline CDR1 and CDR2 sequences are SGHAT and FQNNGV. The CDR3 protein is CASSLTGSSYGYTF. Here the CDR3 DNA reads TGTGCCAGCAGCTTGACAGGGTCCAGCTATGGCTACACCTTC.

The chain carries TRBV30 and TRBJ1-5; the D gene is possibly TRBD1 (6 bases). This CDR3 has 15 residues. Germline V CDR1 and CDR2: GTSNPN, SVGIG (reference sequence). Trimming removed 1 base at V and 0 bases at J, with 10 bases between. CDR3 coding DNA: TGTGCCTGGAGTGCACAGGGACATAGCAATCAGCCCCAGCATTTT. Its protein is CAWSAQGHSNQPQHF.

The rearrangement joins TRBV3-1 (or the pseudogene TRBV3-2) to TRBJ2-5; 14 bases line up with TRBD2. Germline V gene sequence: CDR1 LGHDT, CDR2 YNNKEL (reference sequence). J was trimmed by 6 bases and V by 4 bases; bases with no gene match: 4. The CDR3 contains 15 residues. Here the CDR3 reads CASSPGTSGGKTQYF. The CDR3 DNA follows: TGTGCCAGCAGCCCCGGGACTAGCGGGGGAAAGACCCAGTACTTC.

The chain joins TRBV5-4 to TRBJ2-7, with 8 bases lining up with TRBD1. Germline V gene sequence: CDR1 SGHNT, CDR2 YYREEE (reference sequence). The CDR3 consists of 14 residues. V lost 4 bases, J lost 5 bases, and 8 bases stayed unmatched. The CDR3 protein is CASSLPTGENEQYF. CDR3 DNA sequence: TGTGCCAGCAGCCTCCCGACAGGGGAGAACGAGCAGTACTTC.

The chain is built from TRBV7-3 and TRBJ2-1; the D gene is possibly TRBD1 (5 bases). From germline, CDR1 is SGHTA and CDR2 FQGTGA. CDR3 size: 13 residues. The V end lost 4 bases, the J end lost 7 bases, and 11 bases lay between the germline ends. CDR3 protein: CASSSRTTNEQFF. CDR3 bases: TGTGCCAGCAGCTCCAGGACAACGAATGAGCAGTTCTTC.

The table lists this clone with a few counts. The chain carries TRBV7-2 and TRBJ2-1; 7 bases map to TRBD1. Germline CDR1 and CDR2: SGHTA and FQGNSA. Germline trimming cut 8 bases from V and 9 bases from J; bases unmatched to any gene: 10. The CDR3 consists of 13 residues. CDR3 sequence (DNA): TGTGCCAGCCGGGGACAGATCCGCGGTGAGCAGTTCTTC. This codes for CASRGQIRGEQFF.

V and J are TRBV6-1 and TRBJ1-5, with 8 bases that match TRBD1. The germline V gene encodes CDR1 MNHNS and CDR2 SASEGT. Losses at the gene ends were 2 bases for V and 0 bases for J; bases not matched to a gene: 15. The CDR3 contains 20 residues. CDR3 bases: TGTGCCAGCAGTGAAAGCGGGGGGACAGGCAACTCTAATAGCAATCAGCCCCAGCATTTT. Its translation is CASSESGGTGNSNSNQPQHF.

The gene calls are TRBV19 and TRBJ2-1; TRBD2 might be the D (5 bases). Germline CDR1 LNHDA, CDR2 SQIVND (reference sequence). Trimming pared 6 bases from V and 9 bases from J, leaving 15 bases between. The CDR3 extends over 13 amino acids. The CDR3 DNA follows: TGTGCCAGTAGCCTAGCCGCGGGCTTTGAGCAGTTCTTC. Protein: CASSLAAGFEQFF.

This sequence joins TRBV5-1 and TRBJ1-6, with a tentative D call TRBD1 (5 bases). The CDR3 is 14 amino acids. The germline gives CDR1 SGHRS, CDR2 YFSETQ. V shed 4 bases and J shed 13 bases, with 18 bases lying between them. The CDR3 sequence is CASSKGLTRTPLHF. Here the CDR3 DNA reads TGCGCCAGCAGCAAGGGACTCACTCGCACTCCCCTCCACTTT.

The chain employs TRBV6-1 and TRBJ1-5; tentatively, D is TRBD1 (5 bases). CDR1 MNHNS and CDR2 SASEGT come from the germline V gene. The CDR3 has 16 amino acids. Deletions cut 2 bases from V and 2 bases from J, with 13 bases between. As DNA, the CDR3 is TGTGCCAGCAGTGAAAATGCGGGGGTCGGCAATCAGCCCCAGCATTTT. It is translated as CASSENAGVGNQPQHF.

V is TRBV6-6 and J is TRBJ2-7; TRBD1 is a possible D gene (7 bases). The V end was cut by 8 bases, the J end by 6 bases, with 17 bases between. In germline, CDR1 is MNHNY, CDR2 SVGAGI (reference sequence). The CDR3 runs 13 residues. In DNA, the CDR3 is TGTGCCAGCGGACAGGTGGGAGGAGGCGAGCAGTACTTC. It translates to CASGQVGGGEQYF.

This chain joins TRBV19 and TRBJ2-2, with 7 nucleotides matching TRBD1. Trimming at V came to 6 bases and at J to 5 bases, leaving 9 bases not matched to a gene. The germline CDR1 and CDR2 sequences are LNHDA and SQIVND (reference sequence). The CDR3 spans 15 residues. The CDR3 spells CASRHGRGSTGELFF. In DNA, the CDR3 is TGTGCCAGTAGGCATGGCAGGGGGTCGACCGGGGAGCTGTTTTTT.